What follows are 18 T cell receptor beta chains derived from one specimen sequenced in a study of Graves' ophthalmopathy and Graves' hyperthyroidism. The sequenced template was RNA, covering the TCR beta CDR3 region. Second-round multiplex PCR came after first-round RT-PCR with HTBI primers. TCRdb independently ran MiXCR on the multiplex PCR reads; one entry per CDR3 protein. The sample contains hundreds of thousands of distinct CDR3 sequences, roughly 20% of which appear only once. Sequencing input: peripheral blood. The receptors were sampled from a woman under 30 with stable Graves' hyperthyroidism. Some clones in this sample may be carry-over from other donors' samples.

This clonotype was recorded at least ten times. The rearrangement uses TRBV28 and TRBJ1-3, with D maybe TRBD1 (5 bases). In germline, CDR1 is MDHEN, CDR2 SYDVKM. The V and J ends lost 8 bases and 8 bases respectively, with 22 bases between them. The CDR3 totals 15 residues. The CDR3 region is CASCSAGGEGDTIYF. The CDR3 bases are TGTGCCAGCTGTTCTGCGGGAGGAGAAGGGGACACCATATATTTT.

V and J are TRBV29-1 and TRBJ1-5, with D possibly matching TRBD1 (6 bases). The germline CDR1 and CDR2 sequences are SQVTM and ANQGSEA. Between the trimmed V and J ends, which lost 6 bases and 4 bases, there was a span of 10 bases. The CDR3 sequence is 12 residues long. The CDR3 spells CSVGQLNQPQHF. The DNA for the CDR3 is TGCAGCGTAGGACAGCTGAATCAGCCCCAGCATTTT. Based on the CDR3 plus reference TRBV29-1 and TRBJ1-5, the full variable domain is SAVISQKPSRDICQRGTSLTIQCQVDSQVTMMFWYRQQPGQSLTLIATANQGSEATYESGFVIDKFPISRPNLTFSTLTVSNMSPEDSSIYLCSVGQLNQPQHFGDGTRLSIL.

About this clonotype: A clone one base away is much larger, so this may be a read error. The chain is built from TRBV20-1 and TRBJ1-2; perhaps TRBD1 as D (6 bases). There are 15 residues in the CDR3. CDR1 is DFQATT and CDR2 is SNEGSKA in the germline V gene (reference sequence). The CDR3 here is CSAGDTNRVNYGYTF. CDR3 bases: TGCAGTGCTGGAGATACTAACAGGGTGAACTATGGCTACACCTTC.

Notes on this clonotype: A much larger clone lies a single base off, so this may be a read error. V is TRBV18 and J is TRBJ2-5; D is ambiguous. The CDR3 loop spans 14 amino acids. Germline V gene data show CDR1 as KGHSH and CDR2 as LQKENI. The CDR3: CASPPLLVGETQYF. The CDR3 DNA sequence: TGTGCCAGCCCACCACTCCTGGTCGGAGAGACCCAGTACTTC.

This clonotype has at least ten counts. As DNA, the CDR3 is TGTGCCAGTACCGGGGGGGGCAGGTCGAACACCGGGGAGCTGTTTTTT. It codes for CASTGGGRSNTGELFF. The rearrangement joins TRBV19 to TRBJ2-2; 8 positions match TRBD2. This CDR3 has 16 amino acids. Germline-derived CDR1 and CDR2 are LNHDA and SQIVND (reference sequence). The trim removed 7 bases at V and 0 bases at J, leaving 7 bases unmatched.

This clonotype was seen many times. The chain links TRBV20-1 to TRBJ2-5; D remains unclear. V was trimmed by 0 bases and J by 2 bases, leaving 10 bases between them. This CDR3 has 14 residues. The germline gives CDR1 DFQATT, CDR2 SNEGSKA (reference sequence). The CDR3 sequence is CSAREGWKQETQYF. CDR3 in DNA: TGCAGTGCTAGAGAGGGATGGAAACAAGAGACCCAGTACTTC.

The table lists this clonotype with many counts. This chain joins TRBV6-1 and TRBJ1-1; 8 bases align to TRBD1. The CDR3 length is 14 residues. V shed 6 bases and J 4 bases; nucleotides not matched to a gene: 7. Germline values: CDR1 MNHNS, CDR2 SASEGT. In DNA form, the CDR3 reads TGTGCCAGCAGGGAGCGGGACAGGATCACTGAAGCTTTCTTT. It specifies CASRERDRITEAFF.

This clonotype was observed at least ten times. The gene calls are TRBV2 and TRBJ2-2; no reliable D call. The germline gives CDR1 SNHLY, CDR2 FYNNEI. This CDR3 is built from 16 residues. With 0 bases removed from V and 0 bases from J, the gap between germline ends came to 8 bases. CDR3 coding DNA: TGTGCCAGCAGTGAAGCCAGGCTAGCGAACACCGGGGAGCTGTTTTTT. It yields the protein CASSEARLANTGELFF.

This clonotype was detected many times. This rearrangement joins TRBV7-8 to TRBJ1-1; TRBD1 agrees at 10 bases. The CDR3 has 14 amino acids. Germline CDR1 is SGHVS and CDR2 is FQNEAQ. V was clipped by 7 bases and J by 0 bases; unmatched bases: 2. The CDR3 DNA sequence: TGTGCCAGCACCGGACAGGGGGTGAACACTGAAGCTTTCTTT. It codes for CASTGQGVNTEAFF.

This clonotype was found a few times. The chain recombines TRBV6-2 or TRBV6-3 with TRBJ2-7, with D perhaps matching TRBD2 (6 bases). The germline V gene encodes CDR1 MNHEY and CDR2 SVGEGT. Trimming cost V 2 bases and J 13 bases, with 21 bases left between them. The CDR3 loop spans 14 amino acids. CDR3 nucleotides: TGTGCCAGCAGTTACAAGACTAGAATCAGCCTATCTTACTTC. It encodes CASSYKTRISLSYF.

The chain recombines TRBV6-5 with TRBJ2-7; 8 bases line up with TRBD1. J was trimmed by 2 bases and V by 4 bases; bases with no gene match: 7. Looked up from germline, CDR1 is MNHEY and CDR2 is SVGAGI. CDR3 size: 15 residues. The CDR3 here is CASSSTGDVAYEQYF. The CDR3 DNA sequence: TGTGCCAGCAGTTCGACAGGGGACGTGGCCTACGAGCAGTACTTC.

This clonotype was seen at least ten times. V usage is TRBV19 and J usage is TRBJ1-1, with TRBD1 matching over 7 bases. Losses at the gene ends were 5 bases for V and 9 bases for J; bases not matched to a gene: 12. Per the germline V gene, CDR1 is LNHDA and CDR2 is SQIVND (reference sequence). This CDR3 has 14 amino acids. The CDR3 sequence is CASSPQGQGTQAFF. CDR3 sequence (DNA): TGTGCCAGTAGTCCACAGGGGCAGGGTACTCAAGCTTTCTTT.

The chain combines TRBV14 with TRBJ2-7; 9 bases align to TRBD1. CDR1 SGHDN and CDR2 FVKESK come from the germline V gene. CDR3 length equals 15 residues. The ends lost 7 bases at V and 5 bases at J; junction bases unmatched: 12. The CDR3 bases are TGTGCCAGCAAGGGACCCGGGACAGGGCTCCACGAGCAGTACTTC. Residues: CASKGPGTGLHEQYF.

In this sample, this clonotype turned up a few times. The V and J genes are TRBV11-2 and TRBJ1-1; 9 nucleotides agree with TRBD1. The CDR3 extends over 17 amino acids. The J segment lost 5 bases and the V segment lost 6 bases, leaving 16 bases of the junction unmatched. CDR1 and CDR2 (germline): SGHAT, FQNNGV. DNA of the CDR3: TGTGCCAGCAGACCAAACGGACAGGGGTTGTTCGGGACTGAAGCTTTCTTT. Translated, it gives CASRPNGQGLFGTEAFF.

The J gene is TRBJ2-7, the V gene TRBV25-1, with D perhaps being TRBD1 or TRBD2 (5 bases each). The ends were cut back, 7 bases at V and 2 bases at J, with 15 bases in the middle. From germline, CDR1 is MGHDK and CDR2 SYGVNS. This CDR3 is built from 14 residues. CDR3 sequence (DNA): TGTGCCAGCACCCCCCGGGACGGGACCTACGAGCAGTACTTC. It is translated as CASTPRDGTYEQYF.

This chain links TRBV19 with TRBJ1-1; perhaps TRBD1 as D (5 bases). Germline V gene lookup returns CDR1 LNHDA and CDR2 SQIVND (reference sequence). The V and J ends lost 7 bases and 4 bases respectively, with 16 bases between them. The CDR3 runs to 14 residues. The CDR3 is CASNPAGTSTEAFF. Here the CDR3 DNA reads TGTGCCAGTAATCCGGCCGGGACCTCCACTGAAGCTTTCTTT.

This clonotype was recorded at least ten times. The chain links TRBV20-1 to TRBJ2-2, with a possible D match to TRBD1 (5 bases). Germline V gene lookup returns CDR1 DFQATT and CDR2 SNEGSKA (reference sequence). The CDR3 has 14 amino acids. Trimming cost V 6 bases and J 2 bases, with 13 bases left between them. As DNA, the CDR3 is TGCAGTGCCCACATGGGGCTTAACACCGGGGAGCTGTTTTTT. Translated, it gives CSAHMGLNTGELFF.

This clonotype was counted only a few times. Because the CDR3 is missing its conserved closing phenylalanine or tryptophan, this is likely a read error. The rearrangement uses TRBV13 and TRBJ1-2, with a tentative D call TRBD1 (5 bases). The CDR3 extends over 12 amino acids. Trimming left V 3 bases short and J 8 bases short, with 10 bases between. Germline lookup yields CDR1 PRHDT and CDR2 FYEKMQ (reference sequence). The CDR3 sequence: CASSLGGSGYTY. The CDR3 DNA reads as TGTGCCAGCAGCTTGGGGGGGAGCGGCTACACCTAC.